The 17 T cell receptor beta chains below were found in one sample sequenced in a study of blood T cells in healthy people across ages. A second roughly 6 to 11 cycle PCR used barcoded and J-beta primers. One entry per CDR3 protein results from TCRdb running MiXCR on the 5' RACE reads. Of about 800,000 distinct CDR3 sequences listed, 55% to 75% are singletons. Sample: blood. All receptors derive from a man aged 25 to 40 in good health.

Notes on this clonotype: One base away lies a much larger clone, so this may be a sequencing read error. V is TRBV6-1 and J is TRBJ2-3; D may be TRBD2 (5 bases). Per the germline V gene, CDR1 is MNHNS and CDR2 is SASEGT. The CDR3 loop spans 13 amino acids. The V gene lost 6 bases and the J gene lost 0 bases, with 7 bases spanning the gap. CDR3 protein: CASRDSSTDTQYF. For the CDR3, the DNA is TGTGCCAGCAGGGACTCTAGCACAGATACGCAGTATTTT.

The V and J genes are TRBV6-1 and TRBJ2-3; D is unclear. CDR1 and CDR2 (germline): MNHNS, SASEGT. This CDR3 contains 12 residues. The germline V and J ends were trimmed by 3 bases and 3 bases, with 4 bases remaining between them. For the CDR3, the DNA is TGTGCCAGCAGTGACTTTACAGATACGCAGTATTTT. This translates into CASSDFTDTQYF.

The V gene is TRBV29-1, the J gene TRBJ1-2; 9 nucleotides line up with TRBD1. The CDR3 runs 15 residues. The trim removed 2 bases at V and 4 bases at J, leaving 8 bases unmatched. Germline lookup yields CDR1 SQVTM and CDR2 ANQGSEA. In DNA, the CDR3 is TGCAGCGTTGAAATTCAAGAGACAGGGGGCTATGGCTACACCTTC. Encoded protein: CSVEIQETGGYGYTF. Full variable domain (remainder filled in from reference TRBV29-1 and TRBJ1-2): SAVISQKPSRDICQRGTSLTIQCQVDSQVTMMFWYRQQPGQSLTLIATANQGSEATYESGFVIDKFPISRPNLTFSTLTVSNMSPEDSSIYLCSVEIQETGGYGYTFGSGTRLTVV.

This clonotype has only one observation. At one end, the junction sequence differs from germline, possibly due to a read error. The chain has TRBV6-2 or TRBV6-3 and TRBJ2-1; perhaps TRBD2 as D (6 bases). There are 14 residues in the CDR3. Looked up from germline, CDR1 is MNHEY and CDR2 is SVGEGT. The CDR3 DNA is TGTGCCAGTAGTTACGGGACTTTGGGGAATGAGCAGTTCTTC. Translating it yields CASSYGTLGNEQFF.

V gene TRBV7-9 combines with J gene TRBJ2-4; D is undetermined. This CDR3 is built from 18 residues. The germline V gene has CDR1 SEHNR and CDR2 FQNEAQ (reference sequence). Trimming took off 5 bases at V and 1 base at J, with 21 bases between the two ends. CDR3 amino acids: CASSTPQLSSLAKNIQYF. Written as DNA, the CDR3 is TGTGCCAGCAGCACCCCACAGCTGTCGTCCTTGGCCAAAAACATTCAGTACTTC.

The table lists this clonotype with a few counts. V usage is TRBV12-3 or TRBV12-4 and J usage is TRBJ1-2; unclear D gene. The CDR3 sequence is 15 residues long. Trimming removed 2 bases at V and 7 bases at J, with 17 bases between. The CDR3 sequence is CASSLQSHVGSGYTF. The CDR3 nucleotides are TGTGCCAGCAGTTTACAAAGCCACGTAGGGTCTGGCTACACCTTC.

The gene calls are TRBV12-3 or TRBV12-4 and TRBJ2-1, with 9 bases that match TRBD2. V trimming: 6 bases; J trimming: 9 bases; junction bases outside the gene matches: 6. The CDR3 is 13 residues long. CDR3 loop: CASRGLATGEQFF. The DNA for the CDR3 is TGTGCCAGCAGGGGACTAGCTACGGGTGAGCAGTTCTTC.

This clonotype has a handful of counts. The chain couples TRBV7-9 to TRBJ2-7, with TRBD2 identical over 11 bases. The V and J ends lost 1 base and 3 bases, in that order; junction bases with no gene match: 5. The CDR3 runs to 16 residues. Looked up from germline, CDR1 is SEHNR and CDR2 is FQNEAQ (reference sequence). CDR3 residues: CASSLGTSGLGYEQYF. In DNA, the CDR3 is TGTGCCAGCAGCTTAGGGACTAGCGGGCTCGGCTACGAGCAGTACTTC. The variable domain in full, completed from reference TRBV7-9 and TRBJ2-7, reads DTGVSQNPRHKITKRGQNVTFRCDPISEHNRLYWYRQTLGQGPEFLTYFQNEAQLEKSRLLSDRFSAERPKGSFSTLEIQRTEQGDSAMYLCASSLGTSGLGYEQYFGPGTRLTVT.

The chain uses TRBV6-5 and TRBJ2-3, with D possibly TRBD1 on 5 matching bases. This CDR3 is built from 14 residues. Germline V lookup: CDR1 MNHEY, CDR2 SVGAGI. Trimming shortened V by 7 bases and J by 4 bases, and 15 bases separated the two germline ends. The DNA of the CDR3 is TGTGCCAGCAACAGGCGTAGTGAATCAGATACGCAGTATTTT. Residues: CASNRRSESDTQYF.

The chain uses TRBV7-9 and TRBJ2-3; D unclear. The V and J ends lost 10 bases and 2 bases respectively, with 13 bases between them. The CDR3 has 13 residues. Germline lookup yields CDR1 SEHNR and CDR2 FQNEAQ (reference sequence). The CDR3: CATWWAVTDTQYF. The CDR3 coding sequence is TGTGCCACCTGGTGGGCCGTCACAGATACGCAGTATTTT.

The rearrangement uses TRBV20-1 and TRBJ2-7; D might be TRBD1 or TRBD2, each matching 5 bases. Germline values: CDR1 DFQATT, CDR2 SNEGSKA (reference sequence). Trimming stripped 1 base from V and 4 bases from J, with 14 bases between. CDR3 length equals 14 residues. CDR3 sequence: CSARADRGSYEQYF. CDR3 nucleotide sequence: TGCAGTGCTAGAGCCGACCGGGGCTCGTACGAGCAGTACTTC.

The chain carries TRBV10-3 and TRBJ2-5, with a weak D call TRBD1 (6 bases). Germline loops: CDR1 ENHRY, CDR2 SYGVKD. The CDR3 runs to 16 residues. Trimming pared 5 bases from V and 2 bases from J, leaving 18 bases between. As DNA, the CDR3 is TGTGCCATCAGTCCAGCTAGAGGGGGTCTGCAAGAGACCCAGTACTTC. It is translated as CAISPARGGLQETQYF.

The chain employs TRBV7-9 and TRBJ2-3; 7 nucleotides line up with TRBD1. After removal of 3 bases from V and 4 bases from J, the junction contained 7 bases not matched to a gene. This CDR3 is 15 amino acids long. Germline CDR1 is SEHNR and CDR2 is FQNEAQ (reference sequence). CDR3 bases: TGTGCCAGCAGCTTCGATAGGGGGCCACCAGATACGCAGTATTTT. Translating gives CASSFDRGPPDTQYF.

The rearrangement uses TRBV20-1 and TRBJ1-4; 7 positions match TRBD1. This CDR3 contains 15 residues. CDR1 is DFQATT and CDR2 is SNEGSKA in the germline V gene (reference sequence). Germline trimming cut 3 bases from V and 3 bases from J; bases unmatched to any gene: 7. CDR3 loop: CSASVWGQSNEKLFF. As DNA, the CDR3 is TGCAGTGCTAGCGTCTGGGGACAGTCTAATGAAAAACTGTTTTTT.

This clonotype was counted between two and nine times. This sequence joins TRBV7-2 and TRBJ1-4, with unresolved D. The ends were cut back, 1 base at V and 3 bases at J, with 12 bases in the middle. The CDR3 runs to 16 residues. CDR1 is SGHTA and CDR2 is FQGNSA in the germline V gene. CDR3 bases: TGTGCCAGCAGCTTAGACCGCTACTACTCTAATGAAAAACTGTTTTTT. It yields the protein CASSLDRYYSNEKLFF. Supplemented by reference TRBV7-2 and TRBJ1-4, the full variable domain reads GAGVSQSPSNKVTEKGKDVELRCDPISGHTALYWYRQSLGQGLEFLIYFQGNSAPDKSGLPSDRFSAERTGGSVSTLTIQRTQQEDSAVYLCASSLDRYYSNEKLFFGSGTQLSVL.

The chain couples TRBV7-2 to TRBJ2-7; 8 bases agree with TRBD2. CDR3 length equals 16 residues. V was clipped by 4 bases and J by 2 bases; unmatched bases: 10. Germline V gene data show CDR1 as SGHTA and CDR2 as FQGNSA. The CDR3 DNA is TGTGCCAGCAGCTCCCTCAGGACTAGCCTTACCTACGAGCAGTACTTC. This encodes CASSSLRTSLTYEQYF.

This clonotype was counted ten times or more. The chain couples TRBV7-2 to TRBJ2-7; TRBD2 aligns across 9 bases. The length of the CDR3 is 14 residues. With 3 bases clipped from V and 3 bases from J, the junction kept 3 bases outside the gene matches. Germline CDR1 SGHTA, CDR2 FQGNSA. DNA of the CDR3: TGTGCCAGCAGCTTGACTAGCGGAAACTACGAGCAGTACTTC. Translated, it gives CASSLTSGNYEQYF.